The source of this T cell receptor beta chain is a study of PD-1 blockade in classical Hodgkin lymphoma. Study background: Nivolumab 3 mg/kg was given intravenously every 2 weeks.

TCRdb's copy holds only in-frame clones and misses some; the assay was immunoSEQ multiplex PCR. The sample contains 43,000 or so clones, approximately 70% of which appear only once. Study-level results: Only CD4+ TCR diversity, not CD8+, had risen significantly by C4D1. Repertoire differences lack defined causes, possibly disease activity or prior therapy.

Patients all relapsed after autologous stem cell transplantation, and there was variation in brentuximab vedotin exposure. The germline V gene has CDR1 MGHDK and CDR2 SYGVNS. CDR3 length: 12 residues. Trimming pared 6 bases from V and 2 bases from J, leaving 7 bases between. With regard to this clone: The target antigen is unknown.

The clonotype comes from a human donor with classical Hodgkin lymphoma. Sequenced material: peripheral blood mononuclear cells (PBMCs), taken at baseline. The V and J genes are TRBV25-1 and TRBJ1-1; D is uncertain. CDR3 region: CASRAENTEAFF. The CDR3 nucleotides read TGTGCCAGCAGGGCAGAAAACACTGAAGCTTTCTTT.